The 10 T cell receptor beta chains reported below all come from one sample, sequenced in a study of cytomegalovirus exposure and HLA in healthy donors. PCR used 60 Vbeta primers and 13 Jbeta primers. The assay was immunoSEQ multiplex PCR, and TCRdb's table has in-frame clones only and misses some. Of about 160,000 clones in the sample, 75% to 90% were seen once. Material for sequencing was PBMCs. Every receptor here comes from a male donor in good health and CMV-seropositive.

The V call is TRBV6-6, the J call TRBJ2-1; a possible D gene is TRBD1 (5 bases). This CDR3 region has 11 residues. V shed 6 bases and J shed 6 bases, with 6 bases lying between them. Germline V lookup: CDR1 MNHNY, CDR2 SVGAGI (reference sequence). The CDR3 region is CASRGPNEQFF. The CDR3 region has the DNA TGTGCCAGCAGGGGGCCCAATGAGCAGTTCTTC.

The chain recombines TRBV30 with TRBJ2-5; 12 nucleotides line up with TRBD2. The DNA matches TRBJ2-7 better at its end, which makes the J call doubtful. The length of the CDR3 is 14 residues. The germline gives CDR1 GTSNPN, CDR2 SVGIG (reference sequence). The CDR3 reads CAWSRLAGVYEQYF. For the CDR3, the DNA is TGTGCCTGGAGTCGACTAGCGGGAGTGTACGAGCAGTACTTC.

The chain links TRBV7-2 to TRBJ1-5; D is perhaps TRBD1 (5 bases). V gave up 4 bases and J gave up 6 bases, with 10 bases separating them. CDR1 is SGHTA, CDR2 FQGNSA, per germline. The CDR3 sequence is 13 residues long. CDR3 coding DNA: TGTGCCAGCAGCTCCCAAGGGGCTCAGCCCCAGCATTTT. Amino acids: CASSSQGAQPQHF.

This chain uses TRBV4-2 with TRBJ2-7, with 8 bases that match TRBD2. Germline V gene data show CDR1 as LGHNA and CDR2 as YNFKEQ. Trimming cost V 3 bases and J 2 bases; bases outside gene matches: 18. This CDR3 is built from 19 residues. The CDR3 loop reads CASSQGSAALAGLTYEQYF. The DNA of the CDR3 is TGTGCCAGCAGCCAGGGCTCGGCTGCGCTAGCGGGCCTTACCTACGAGCAGTACTTC.

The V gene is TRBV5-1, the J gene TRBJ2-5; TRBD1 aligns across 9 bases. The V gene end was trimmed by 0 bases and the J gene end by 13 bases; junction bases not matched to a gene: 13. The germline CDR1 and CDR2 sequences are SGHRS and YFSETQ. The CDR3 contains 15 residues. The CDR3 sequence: CASSLGEQGALPSYF. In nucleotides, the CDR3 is TGCGCCAGCAGCTTGGGTGAACAGGGGGCGCTTCCCTCGTACTTC. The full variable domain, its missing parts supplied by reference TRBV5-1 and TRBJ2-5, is KAGVTQTPRYLIKTRGQQVTLSCSPISGHRSVSWYQQTPGQGLQFLFEYFSETQRNKGNFPGRFSGRQFSNSRSEMNVSTLELGDSALYLCASSLGEQGALPSYFGPGTRLLVL.

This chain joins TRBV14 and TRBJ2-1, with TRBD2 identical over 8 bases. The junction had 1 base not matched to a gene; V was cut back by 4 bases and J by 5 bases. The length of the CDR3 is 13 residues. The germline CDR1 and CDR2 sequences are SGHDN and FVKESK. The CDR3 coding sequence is TGTGCCAGCAGCCCCGGGAGGGACAATGAGCAGTTCTTC. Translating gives CASSPGRDNEQFF.

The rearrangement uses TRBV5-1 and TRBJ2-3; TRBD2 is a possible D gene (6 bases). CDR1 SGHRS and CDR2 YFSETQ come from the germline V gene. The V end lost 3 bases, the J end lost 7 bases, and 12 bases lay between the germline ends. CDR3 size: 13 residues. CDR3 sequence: CASSSPEGNTQYF. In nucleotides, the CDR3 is TGCGCCAGCAGCTCCCCGGAGGGGAATACGCAGTATTTT.

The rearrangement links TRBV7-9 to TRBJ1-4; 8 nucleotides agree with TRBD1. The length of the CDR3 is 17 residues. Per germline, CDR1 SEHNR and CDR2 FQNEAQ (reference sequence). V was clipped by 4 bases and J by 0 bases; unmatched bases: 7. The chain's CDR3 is CASSSPGQDATNEKLFF. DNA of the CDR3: TGTGCCAGCAGCTCCCCGGGACAGGACGCAACTAATGAAAAACTGTTTTTT.

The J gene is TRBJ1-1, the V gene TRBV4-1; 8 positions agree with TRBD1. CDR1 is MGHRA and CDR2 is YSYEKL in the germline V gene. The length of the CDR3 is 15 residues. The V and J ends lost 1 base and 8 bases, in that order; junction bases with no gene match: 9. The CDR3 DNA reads TGCGCCAGCAGCCAAGTCTCAGGGGGCGCGGCGGAAGCTTTCTTT. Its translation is CASSQVSGGAAEAFF.

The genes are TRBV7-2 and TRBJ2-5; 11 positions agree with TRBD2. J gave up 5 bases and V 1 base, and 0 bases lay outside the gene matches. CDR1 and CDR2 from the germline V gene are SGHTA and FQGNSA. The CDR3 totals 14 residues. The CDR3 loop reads CASSLGTSGETQYF. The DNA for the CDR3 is TGTGCCAGCAGCTTAGGGACTAGCGGGGAGACCCAGTACTTC.